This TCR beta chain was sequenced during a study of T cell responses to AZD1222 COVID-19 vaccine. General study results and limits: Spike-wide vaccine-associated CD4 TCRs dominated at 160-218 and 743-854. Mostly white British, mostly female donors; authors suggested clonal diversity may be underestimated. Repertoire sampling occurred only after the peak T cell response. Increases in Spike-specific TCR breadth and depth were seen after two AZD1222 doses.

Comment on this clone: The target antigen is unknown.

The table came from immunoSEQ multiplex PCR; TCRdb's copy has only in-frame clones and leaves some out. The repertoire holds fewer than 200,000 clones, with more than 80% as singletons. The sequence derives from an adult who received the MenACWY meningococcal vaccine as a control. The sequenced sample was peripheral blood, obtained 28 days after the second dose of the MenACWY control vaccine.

The CDR3: CASSKAPMHSGNTIYF. In nucleotides, the CDR3 is TGTGCCAGCAGCAAAGCCCCGATGCACTCTGGAAACACCATATATTTT. The rearrangement joins TRBV21-1 to TRBJ1-3. TRBV21-1 is flagged as a pseudogene. There are 16 residues in the CDR3.